The 16 T cell receptor beta chains below all came from one sample that was sequenced in a study of cytomegalovirus exposure and HLA in healthy donors. PCR employed 60 Vbeta and 13 Jbeta primers. Profiled with immunoSEQ multiplex PCR; TCRdb holds only in-frame clones, not every one. The table lists around 140,000 clones. The sample consisted of PBMCs. All receptors come from a woman aged 40 to 55 in good health and CMV-seronegative.

This chain connects TRBV20-1 to TRBJ1-2, with D uncertain. V gave up 1 base and J gave up 7 bases, with 7 bases separating them. This CDR3 region has 11 residues. Germline V lookup: CDR1 DFQATT, CDR2 SNEGSKA (reference sequence). Here the CDR3 reads CSARVTGGYTF. CDR3 DNA sequence: TGCAGTGCTAGAGTCACGGGTGGCTACACCTTC.

This sequence joins TRBV6-6 and TRBJ2-2; D is ambiguous. Looked up from germline, CDR1 is MNHNY and CDR2 is SVGAGI (reference sequence). The CDR3 consists of 15 residues. Deletions cut 2 bases from V and 1 base from J, with 8 bases between. CDR3: CASSYLVVNTGELFF. The CDR3 nucleotides are TGTGCCAGCAGTTACCTAGTTGTGAACACCGGGGAGCTGTTTTTT.

V usage is TRBV11-2 and J usage is TRBJ2-1; perhaps TRBD2 as D (7 bases). Trimming removed 4 bases at V and 4 bases at J, with 17 bases between. The CDR3 has 16 amino acids. Germline V gene data show CDR1 as SGHAT and CDR2 as FQNNGV. The CDR3 region has the DNA TGTGCCAGCAGCTCCCCCCCGGGGGGCCCTTACAATGAGCAGTTCTTC. This codes for CASSSPPGGPYNEQFF.

The genes are TRBV4-1 and TRBJ2-6, with 11 nucleotides matching TRBD1. The CDR3 covers 18 residues. The V and J ends lost 3 bases and 3 bases, in that order; junction bases with no gene match: 7. The V gene's germline CDR1 is MGHRA and CDR2 YSYEKL. The CDR3 region is CASSHPWDRGGGANVLTF. DNA for the CDR3: TGCGCCAGCAGCCACCCTTGGGACAGGGGGGGTGGGGCCAACGTCCTGACTTTC.

This rearrangement joins TRBV5-4 to TRBJ2-3; maybe TRBD2 (6 bases). Trimming pared 4 bases from V and 6 bases from J, leaving 12 bases between. The germline CDR1 and CDR2 sequences are SGHNT and YYREEE (reference sequence). The length of the CDR3 is 13 residues. CDR3 DNA: TGTGCCAGCAGCGCTGGGGGGAGGGATACGCAGTATTTT. This encodes CASSAGGRDTQYF. Supplemented by reference TRBV5-4 and TRBJ2-3, the full variable domain reads ETGVTQSPTHLIKTRGQQVTLRCSSQSGHNTVSWYQQALGQGPQFIFQYYREEENGRGNFPPRFSGLQFPNYSSELNVNALELDDSALYLCASSAGGRDTQYFGPGTRLTVL.

The gene calls are TRBV11-2 and TRBJ1-1; 10 positions agree with TRBD1. Per the germline V gene, CDR1 is SGHAT and CDR2 is FQNNGV. The trim removed 6 bases at V and 4 bases at J, leaving 8 bases unmatched. CDR3 length: 15 amino acids. Here the CDR3 reads CASRALGQGSTEAFF. The CDR3 coding sequence is TGTGCCAGCAGAGCTCTGGGACAGGGGAGCACTGAAGCTTTCTTT.

The chain uses TRBV4-3 and TRBJ2-5, with 11 bases aligning to TRBD2. Germline CDR1 and CDR2: LGHNA and YSLEER. This CDR3 has 15 residues. Trimming took 1 base from V and 2 from J; bases not matched to a gene: 0. CDR3 DNA sequence: TGCGCCAGCAGCCAAGGACTAGCGGGGCAAGAGACCCAGTACTTC. It translates to CASSQGLAGQETQYF.

The V call is TRBV18, the J call TRBJ1-1; D is possibly TRBD1 (5 bases). Trimming removed 4 bases at V and 3 bases at J, with 12 bases between. The germline gives CDR1 KGHSH, CDR2 LQKENI. This CDR3 has 14 amino acids. CDR3 residues: CASSRQPGDTEAFF. DNA of the CDR3: TGTGCCAGCTCACGCCAGCCGGGGGACACTGAAGCTTTCTTT.

The V gene is TRBV7-2, the J gene TRBJ1-1; 11 bases line up with TRBD1. There are 17 residues in the CDR3. Per the germline V gene, CDR1 is SGHTA and CDR2 is FQGNSA. The junction had 9 bases not matched to a gene; V was cut back by 2 bases and J by 4 bases. CDR3: CASSLHGQGALGTEAFF. CDR3 nucleotides: TGTGCCAGCAGCTTACACGGACAGGGGGCGCTGGGCACTGAAGCTTTCTTT.

V usage is TRBV5-4 and J usage is TRBJ2-5; weak D call: TRBD1 (6 bases). Trimming took off 0 bases at V and 1 base at J, with 7 bases between the two ends. CDR1 and CDR2 from the germline V gene are SGHNT and YYREEE (reference sequence). There are 14 residues in the CDR3. This CDR3 reads CASSLEDSQETQYF. For the CDR3, the DNA is TGTGCCAGCAGCTTGGAGGACAGCCAAGAGACCCAGTACTTC.

The rearrangement joins TRBV10-3 to TRBJ2-5, with TRBD2 matching 11 bases. The CDR3 consists of 17 residues. Germline loops: CDR1 ENHRY, CDR2 SYGVKD. The ends lost 0 bases at V and 1 base at J; junction bases unmatched: 4. The CDR3, as DNA: TGTGCCATCAGTGAGTCTCCCACTAGCGGGGGCCAAGAGACCCAGTACTTC. Translation: CAISESPTSGGQETQYF.

The CDR3 nucleotides are TGTGCCAGCAGCTTAGGTCACGGTGCGACTGAAGCTTTCTTT. Protein sequence: CASSLGHGATEAFF. This chain joins TRBV7-2 and TRBJ1-1, with unresolved D. The length of the CDR3 is 14 residues. V was trimmed by 1 base and J by 5 bases, leaving 11 bases between them. Germline CDR1 is SGHTA and CDR2 is FQGNSA.

This rearrangement joins TRBV7-9 to TRBJ1-4; 7 nucleotides line up with TRBD1. The CDR3 is 15 amino acids. V shed 5 bases and J 3 bases; nucleotides not matched to a gene: 6. The germline gives CDR1 SEHNR, CDR2 FQNEAQ (reference sequence). CDR3 bases: TGTGCCAGCAGCGGGCGGGACAGCTCTAATGAAAAACTGTTTTTT. Translated, it gives CASSGRDSSNEKLFF.

This sequence joins TRBV4-1 and TRBJ1-6; TRBD1 is a possible D gene (6 bases). V lost 3 bases, J lost 6 bases, and 18 bases lay in between. Germline CDR1 MGHRA, CDR2 YSYEKL. The CDR3 has 17 amino acids. The CDR3 sequence is CASSHIGTPTSNSPLHF. DNA of the CDR3: TGCGCCAGCAGCCACATCGGGACACCCACCAGTAATTCACCCCTCCACTTT.

The chain combines TRBV11-1 with TRBJ1-3, with TRBD1 identical over 7 bases. Looked up from germline, CDR1 is SGHAT and CDR2 is FQDESV (reference sequence). CDR3 length: 16 amino acids. Trimming cost V 3 bases and J 0 bases; bases outside gene matches: 5. CDR3 sequence: CASSFVTGDSGNTIYF. The CDR3 region has the DNA TGTGCCAGCAGCTTTGTTACAGGGGACTCTGGAAACACCATATATTTT.

The chain has TRBV6-5 and TRBJ1-2; D not certain. CDR1 MNHEY and CDR2 SVGAGI come from the germline V gene. The CDR3 runs 14 residues. Trimming took 5 bases from V and 5 from J, leaving 15 bases between them. The chain's CDR3 is CASSPRGGRYGYTF. CDR3 DNA sequence: TGTGCCAGCAGTCCTCGAGGAGGGAGGTATGGCTACACCTTC.